These 11 T cell receptor beta chains were sequenced from one sample in a study of cytomegalovirus exposure and HLA in healthy donors. In the PCR, 60 Vbeta and 13 Jbeta primers were used. TCRdb's copy holds only in-frame clones and misses some; the assay was immunoSEQ multiplex PCR. The sample contains about 130,000 clones, over 75% of which appear only once. The specimen was PBMCs. Receptor source: a male donor in good health and CMV-seropositive.

This chain uses TRBV28 with TRBJ2-1; D unclear. Germline V gene sequence: CDR1 MDHEN, CDR2 SYDVKM. The V end was cut by 10 bases, the J end by 1 base, with 11 bases between. The CDR3 extends over 13 amino acids. In nucleotides, the CDR3 is TGTGCCACCTGGGCAGGTTCCTACAATGAGCAGTTCTTC. Protein: CATWAGSYNEQFF. The variable domain in full, with the rest retrieved from reference TRBV28 and TRBJ2-1, is DVKVTQSSRYLVKRTGEKVFLECVQDMDHENMFWYRQDPGLGLRLIYFSYDVKMKEKGDIPEGYSVSREKKERFSLILESASTNQTSMYLCATWAGSYNEQFFGPGTRLTVL.

The V and J genes are TRBV5-4 and TRBJ2-7, with D maybe TRBD1 (5 bases). The length of the CDR3 is 14 residues. Trimming stripped 5 bases from V and 6 bases from J, with 18 bases between. Germline-derived CDR1 and CDR2 are SGHNT and YYREEE (reference sequence). CDR3 DNA: TGTGCCAGCAGAAAGGGGCCCACACCAGGCGAGCAGTACTTC. Residues: CASRKGPTPGEQYF.

This clone was seen once. The rearrangement joins TRBV18 to TRBJ1-4, with D possibly TRBD1 on 6 matching bases. Germline loops: CDR1 KGHSH, CDR2 LQKENI. There are 16 residues in the CDR3. Trimming removed 5 bases from V and 6 bases from J, with 19 bases in between. CDR3 in amino acids: CASSLTGFALDEKLFF. The CDR3 bases are TGTGCCAGCTCATTAACAGGGTTCGCTTTGGATGAAAAACTGTTTTTT.

The CDR3 DNA sequence: TGTGCCAGTAGTCCGAGGGACAGTCAATATAGCACAGATACGCAGTATTTT. This encodes CASSPRDSQYSTDTQYF. V is TRBV19 and J is TRBJ2-3; TRBD1 aligns across 7 bases. Germline CDR1 LNHDA, CDR2 SQIVND (reference sequence). The CDR3 is 17 amino acids. Trimming took 5 bases from V and 0 from J; bases not matched to a gene: 11. The complete variable domain, with remaining parts taken from reference TRBV19 and TRBJ2-3, reads DGGITQSPKYLFRKEGQNVTLSCEQNLNHDAMYWYRQDPGQGLRLIYYSQIVNDFQKGDIAEGYSVSREKKESFPLTVTSAQKNPTAFYLCASSPRDSQYSTDTQYFGPGTRLTVL.

The chain's CDR3 is CAITSGGNYGYTF. The CDR3 nucleotides are TGTGCCATCACGTCAGGCGGGAACTATGGCTACACCTTC. The V gene is TRBV10-3, the J gene TRBJ1-2; D is ambiguous. Trimming left V 7 bases short and J 2 bases short, with 11 bases between. The CDR3 runs 13 residues. Germline loops: CDR1 ENHRY, CDR2 SYGVKD.

This chain joins TRBV5-5 and TRBJ2-5; D is perhaps TRBD2 (6 bases). CDR3 length: 14 amino acids. CDR1 and CDR2 from the germline V gene are SGHKS and YYEKEE (reference sequence). Between the trimmed V and J ends, which lost 0 bases and 7 bases, there was a span of 13 bases. The CDR3 spells CASSLGGTAATQYF. The CDR3 coding sequence is TGTGCCAGCAGCTTGGGGGGGACTGCGGCGACCCAGTACTTC.

There are a few counts of this clone. The V gene is TRBV28, the J gene TRBJ2-1; D may be TRBD2 (6 bases). This CDR3 region has 17 residues. CDR1 and CDR2 from the germline V gene are MDHEN and SYDVKM. V was shortened by 5 bases and J by 8 bases, with 25 bases between the two germline ends. CDR3 nucleotides: TGTGCCAGCAGTCTAATCGGGCGGGGCTTTACAAAGGATGAGCAGTTCTTC. Residues: CASSLIGRGFTKDEQFF. The whole variable domain, remainder taken from reference TRBV28 and TRBJ2-1, is DVKVTQSSRYLVKRTGEKVFLECVQDMDHENMFWYRQDPGLGLRLIYFSYDVKMKEKGDIPEGYSVSREKKERFSLILESASTNQTSMYLCASSLIGRGFTKDEQFFGPGTRLTVL.

The chain links TRBV9 to TRBJ2-7; TRBD2 matches 12 bases. The length of the CDR3 is 14 residues. Germline lookup yields CDR1 SGDLS and CDR2 YYNGEE. V trimming: 3 bases; J trimming: 4 bases; junction bases outside the gene matches: 2. This CDR3 is CASSGGLAGYEQYF. The CDR3 DNA is TGTGCCAGCAGCGGGGGACTAGCGGGTTACGAGCAGTACTTC.

The V gene is TRBV2, the J gene TRBJ1-6, with TRBD1 as a possible D gene (5 bases). The V and J ends lost 0 bases and 12 bases respectively, with 15 bases between them. This CDR3 has 15 residues. Germline-derived CDR1 and CDR2 are SNHLY and FYNNEI. CDR3 sequence: CASSEAGWGIQPLHF. For the CDR3, the DNA is TGTGCCAGCAGTGAAGCGGGCTGGGGCATTCAACCCCTCCACTTT.

The chain couples TRBV15 to TRBJ2-5; D ambiguous. V gave up 1 base and J gave up 5 bases, with 8 bases separating them. CDR1 and CDR2 from the germline V gene are LNHNV and YYDKDF (reference sequence). The length of the CDR3 is 13 residues. CDR3 region: CATSRVFAETQYF. Written as DNA, the CDR3 is TGTGCCACCAGCAGAGTCTTCGCGGAGACCCAGTACTTC.

The rearrangement links TRBV2 to TRBJ2-1, with D maybe TRBD2 (5 bases). V lost 4 bases to trimming and J lost 9 bases, with 7 bases between them. This CDR3 has 11 amino acids. CDR1 is SNHLY, CDR2 FYNNEI, per germline. CDR3 sequence (DNA): TGTGCCAGCAGTGGAGGGTTTGAGCAGTTCTTC. This encodes CASSGGFEQFF.